This TCR beta chain was recorded in a study of identifying expanded T cells in peripheral blood. Produced via immunoSEQ multiplex PCR; TCRdb's table is partial and in-frame only. The data hold approximately 86,000 clones, with around 83% observed a single time. No infections or other immune events were documented during collection. Findings of the study overall: Clone count variance between two-week samples rose with total template count. Differentially abundant clones: roughly 1.2 between replicates, about 15 at approximately 14 days, 19 at four.

Worth noting for this clone: Its antigen remains unidentified.

Material for sequencing was blood. This clonotype was sampled from a person aged 18-70 years in good health.

CDR3 sequence: CASSSAGTSRYEQYF. In nucleotides, the CDR3 is TGTGCCAGCAGTTCAGCCGGGACTAGCCGCTACGAGCAGTACTTC. The rearrangement uses TRBV27 and TRBJ2-7; 9 bases align to TRBD2. Unmatched junction bases numbered 7, after V lost 4 bases and J lost 3 bases. The CDR3 sequence is 15 residues long. CDR1 is MNHEY and CDR2 is SMNVEV in the germline V gene (reference sequence).